These 24 T cell receptor beta chains came from one sample sequenced in a study of cytomegalovirus exposure and HLA in healthy donors. The primer mix had 60 Vbeta and 13 Jbeta primers. The assay was immunoSEQ multiplex PCR, and TCRdb's table has in-frame clones only and misses some. Its table records tens of thousands of clones. The sample taken for sequencing was PBMCs. Receptors were obtained from a man aged 45 to 65 in good health and CMV-seropositive.

This chain links TRBV10-3 with TRBJ2-7, with 9 nucleotides matching TRBD2. J lost 3 bases, V lost 2 bases, and 2 bases had no gene match. Germline loops: CDR1 ENHRY, CDR2 SYGVKD. This CDR3 has 14 amino acids. CDR3 nucleotide sequence: TGTGCCATCAGTGAGGGGACTAGCCTCTACGAGCAGTACGTC. Its protein is CAISEGTSLYEQYV.

CDR3 in amino acids: CASSSFREEYEQYF. DNA for the CDR3: TGTGCCAGCAGCTCATTCAGGGAAGAGTACGAGCAGTACTTC. The chain is built from TRBV7-9 and TRBJ2-7; D perhaps matches TRBD1 (5 bases). CDR3 length: 14 amino acids. V lost 4 bases and J 4 bases, leaving 14 bases between the germline ends. The V gene's germline CDR1 is SEHNR and CDR2 FQNEAQ (reference sequence).

This chain links TRBV5-4 with TRBJ2-2, with D hard to call. V was trimmed by 4 bases and J by 4 bases, leaving 5 bases between them. The CDR3 extends over 12 amino acids. Germline CDR1 SGHNT, CDR2 YYREEE (reference sequence). CDR3: CASSPSTGELFF. The DNA of the CDR3 is TGTGCCAGCAGCCCTAGCACCGGGGAGCTGTTTTTT.

The chain is built from TRBV7-2 and TRBJ2-2; TRBD2 aligns across 10 bases. CDR3 length: 13 amino acids. Trimming cost V 8 bases and J 4 bases; bases outside gene matches: 1. In germline, CDR1 is SGHTA, CDR2 FQGNSA. CDR3 DNA sequence: TGTGCCAGCGCTAGCGGGAGCACCGGGGAGCTGTTTTTT. This sequence encodes CASASGSTGELFF.

V gene TRBV19 combines with J gene TRBJ2-3; unclear D gene. CDR1 and CDR2 (germline): LNHDA, SQIVND (reference sequence). This CDR3 region has 14 residues. With 3 bases removed from V and 2 bases from J, the gap between germline ends came to 9 bases. CDR3 amino acids: CASSILSSTDTQYF. In nucleotides, the CDR3 is TGTGCCAGTAGTATCTTGAGCTCCACAGATACGCAGTATTTT. Complete variable domain (other parts from reference TRBV19 and TRBJ2-3): DGGITQSPKYLFRKEGQNVTLSCEQNLNHDAMYWYRQDPGQGLRLIYYSQIVNDFQKGDIAEGYSVSREKKESFPLTVTSAQKNPTAFYLCASSILSSTDTQYFGPGTRLTVL.

V and J are TRBV7-2 and TRBJ1-2, with D perhaps TRBD1 (6 bases). Germline-derived CDR1 and CDR2 are SGHTA and FQGNSA. V lost 5 bases, J lost 4 bases, and 14 bases lay in between. This CDR3 comprises 14 residues. CDR3 nucleotide sequence: TGTGCCAGCAGCGTGGGGACATTTGGCTATGGCTACACCTTC. Its protein product is CASSVGTFGYGYTF.

This chain connects TRBV19 to TRBJ1-2; 8 bases match TRBD1. CDR1 is LNHDA, CDR2 SQIVND, per germline (reference sequence). This CDR3 is 14 amino acids long. The V and J ends lost 3 bases and 2 bases, in that order; junction bases with no gene match: 2. The CDR3 bases are TGTGCCAGTAGTATTTGGACAGGGAACTATGGCTACACCTTC. It translates to CASSIWTGNYGYTF.

The rearrangement joins TRBV19 to TRBJ1-5; 10 bases are a match to TRBD1. The CDR3 is made up of 15 amino acids. Germline CDR1 LNHDA, CDR2 SQIVND (reference sequence). The V segment lost 4 bases and the J segment 6 bases; nucleotides outside the gene matches: 6. In nucleotides, the CDR3 is TGTGCCAGTAGTACGGGGACAGGGGAAACTCAGCCCCAGCATTTT. This sequence encodes CASSTGTGETQPQHF.

The rearrangement joins TRBV30 to TRBJ2-1, with TRBD2 matching over 7 bases. The trim removed 4 bases at V and 4 bases at J, leaving 7 bases unmatched. Looked up from germline, CDR1 is GTSNPN and CDR2 is SVGIG (reference sequence). The CDR3 is 14 amino acids. CDR3 sequence: CAWMSGTGYNEQFF. As DNA, the CDR3 is TGTGCCTGGATGAGCGGGACGGGGTACAATGAGCAGTTCTTC.

This sequence joins TRBV11-1 and TRBJ2-7, with TRBD1 identical over 7 bases. CDR1 and CDR2 from the germline V gene are SGHAT and FQDESV (reference sequence). V shed 3 bases, J shed 4 bases, and the junction held 6 bases outside the gene matches. The CDR3 loop spans 14 amino acids. The CDR3 nucleotides are TGTGCCAGCAGCTTGTGGGACAGAGAGTACGAGCAGTACTTC. The encoded protein is CASSLWDREYEQYF.

The chain is built from TRBV7-6 and TRBJ2-7; a weak D match, TRBD1 (8 bases). V was pared by 1 base and J by 3 bases, with 19 bases between. CDR1 SGHVS and CDR2 FNYEAQ come from the germline V gene. The CDR3 sequence is 17 residues long. The CDR3 sequence is CASSLGGGQVTYYEQYF. The CDR3 DNA follows: TGTGCCAGCAGCTTAGGGGGGGGACAGGTCACGTACTACGAGCAGTACTTC.

The V gene is TRBV9, the J gene TRBJ2-1; 14 bases map to TRBD2. This CDR3 is built from 17 residues. V dropped 2 bases and J dropped 9; count of bases not matched to a gene: 10. Germline assignment: CDR1 SGDLS and CDR2 YYNGEE. CDR3 residues: CASSVLGTSGRASEQFF. The CDR3 DNA reads as TGTGCCAGCAGCGTCCTTGGGACTAGCGGGAGAGCAAGTGAGCAGTTCTTC.

V is TRBV14 and J is TRBJ1-1; 11 bases line up with TRBD1. Germline V gives CDR1 SGHDN, CDR2 FVKESK. The CDR3 runs to 19 residues. V trimming: 4 bases; J trimming: 7 bases; junction bases outside the gene matches: 20. The CDR3 DNA sequence: TGTGCCAGCAGCCCTAACACCCGGGACAGGGGGATCAAGCGCTTTGAAGCTTTCTTT. This codes for CASSPNTRDRGIKRFEAFF. Looking up the rest from reference TRBV14 and TRBJ1-1 gives the full variable domain: EAGVTQFPSHSVIEKGQTVTLRCDPISGHDNLYWYRRVMGKEIKFLLHFVKESKQDESGMPNNRFLAERTGGTYSTLKVQPAELEDSGVYFCASSPNTRDRGIKRFEAFFGQGTRLTVV.

This chain connects TRBV18 to TRBJ1-5, with D maybe TRBD1 (5 bases). The CDR3 covers 14 residues. With 3 bases removed from V and 4 bases from J, the gap between germline ends came to 10 bases. CDR1 and CDR2 (germline): KGHSH, LQKENI. The CDR3 sequence is CASSPLAGNQPQHF. CDR3 DNA: TGTGCCAGCTCACCCCTGGCAGGGAATCAGCCCCAGCATTTT.

CDR3 residues: CASSRVTGTGGTEAFF. DNA for the CDR3: TGTGCCAGCAGTCGAGTTACCGGGACAGGGGGCACTGAAGCTTTCTTT. The rearrangement uses TRBV28 and TRBJ1-1, with 11 positions matching TRBD1. J gave up 4 bases and V 5 bases, and 9 bases lay outside the gene matches. Germline lookup yields CDR1 MDHEN and CDR2 SYDVKM. The CDR3 sequence is 16 residues long.

This chain uses TRBV30 with TRBJ2-4; 8 bases line up with TRBD2. The germline V gene encodes CDR1 GTSNPN and CDR2 SVGIG (reference sequence). This CDR3 has 18 amino acids. V lost 2 bases and J lost 1; bases outside the gene matches: 13. The CDR3 sequence is CAWSPARMGLVAKNIQYF. The CDR3 nucleotides read TGTGCCTGGAGTCCCGCCAGGATGGGACTAGTCGCCAAAAACATTCAGTACTTC.

The chain links TRBV2 to TRBJ2-7; 9 bases are shared with TRBD2. V lost 6 bases to trimming and J lost 4 bases; unmatched junction nucleotides: 4. CDR3 length: 13 amino acids. The germline gives CDR1 SNHLY, CDR2 FYNNEI. In DNA form, the CDR3 reads TGTGCCAGCAGGGATACTAGCGGGTACGAGCAGTACTTC. This codes for CASRDTSGYEQYF.

Written as DNA, the CDR3 is TGTGCCAGCAGTGGACTAATCGGGGGTGGAGAGACCCAGTACTTC. It yields the protein CASSGLIGGGETQYF. This rearrangement joins TRBV27 to TRBJ2-5; a possible D gene is TRBD2 (6 bases). CDR1 is MNHEY, CDR2 SMNVEV, per germline (reference sequence). V lost 5 bases, J lost 4 bases, and 17 bases lay in between. This CDR3 is 15 amino acids long.

The rearrangement joins TRBV5-6 to TRBJ2-1; 10 bases agree with TRBD2. In germline, CDR1 is SGHDT, CDR2 YYEEEE. The trim removed 6 bases at V and 0 bases at J, leaving 3 bases unmatched. The CDR3 length is 15 residues. The CDR3 loop reads CASNPSGSSYNEQFF. In DNA, the CDR3 is TGTGCCAGCAATCCTAGCGGGAGCTCCTACAATGAGCAGTTCTTC.

As DNA, the CDR3 is TGTGCCAGCAGCGTAGGGTCCGGGTCCCATGAGCAGTTCTTC. Amino acids: CASSVGSGSHEQFF. This rearrangement joins TRBV9 to TRBJ2-1; D call uncertain. V was cut by 0 bases and J by 8 bases, with 12 bases left in between. Germline lookup yields CDR1 SGDLS and CDR2 YYNGEE. This CDR3 contains 14 residues.

The V call is TRBV5-1, the J call TRBJ2-7; D not resolved. The CDR3 extends over 13 amino acids. The germline CDR1 and CDR2 sequences are SGHRS and YFSETQ. V lost 6 bases, J lost 0 bases, and 10 bases lay in between. CDR3 amino acids: CASKYELSYEQYF. The CDR3 region has the DNA TGCGCCAGCAAGTACGAGCTCTCCTACGAGCAGTACTTC.

CDR3 in amino acids: CSVARDEQFF. In nucleotides, the CDR3 is TGCAGCGTTGCGAGGGATGAGCAGTTCTTC. The chain joins TRBV29-1 to TRBJ2-1; D perhaps matches TRBD2 (5 bases). Looked up from germline, CDR1 is SQVTM and CDR2 is ANQGSEA. The CDR3 is 10 residues long. Trimming removed 4 bases at V and 8 bases at J, with 6 bases between.

The J gene is TRBJ1-1, the V gene TRBV28; possibly TRBD1 for D (6 bases). CDR1 and CDR2 (germline): MDHEN, SYDVKM. Trimming removed 3 bases from V and 0 bases from J, with 8 bases in between. CDR3 length equals 14 residues. The CDR3 region has the DNA TGTGCCAGCAGTTTGGGGACAATGAACACTGAAGCTTTCTTT. Protein: CASSLGTMNTEAFF.

The CDR3 protein is CASSIVEGQPQHF. DNA for the CDR3: TGTGCCAGTAGTATAGTTGAGGGCCAGCCCCAGCATTTT. The chain uses TRBV19 and TRBJ1-5; no definite D call. V was trimmed by 1 base and J by 7 bases, leaving 8 bases between them. CDR1 and CDR2 (germline): LNHDA, SQIVND (reference sequence). The CDR3 covers 13 residues.